The rows below give T cell receptor beta chains drawn from one sample of a study of T cell responses to AZD1222 COVID-19 vaccine. Generated by immunoSEQ multiplex PCR, the TCRdb table keeps only in-frame clones and is missing some. Here the sample spans around 130,000 clones, roughly 90% being singletons. Sample: peripheral blood, taken 28 days after the second AZD1222 dose. The receptors were gathered from an adult who received the AZD1222 COVID-19 vaccine. Both conserved end residues are part of each CDR3. D genes are given only for firm matches. Size is omitted from some rows. Given values are once, few, many or a class for expanded clones.

TRBV28	TRBJ2-7	NA	NA	CASSDSGTLPYEQYF	TGTGCCAGCAGTGACTCCGGGACTCTGCCCTACGAGCAGTACTTC
TRBV19	TRBJ1-4	TRBD1	NA	CASSAGQGRIGTNEKLFF	TGTGCCAGTAGCGCCGGACAGGGACGAATTGGCACTAATGAAAAACTGTTTTTT
TRBV11-2	TRBJ1-5	NA	NA	CASSSPGRNQPQHF	TGTGCCAGCAGCTCACCGGGGCGAAATCAGCCCCAGCATTTT
TRBV7-9	TRBJ2-2	NA	NA	CASSPQGRTGELFF	TGTGCCAGCAGCCCCCAGGGACGTACCGGGGAGCTGTTTTTT
TRBV29-1	TRBJ2-7	TRBD1	NA	CSVEDLRPGQGFSEQYF	TGCAGCGTTGAAGATCTTAGGCCGGGACAGGGTTTCTCCGAGCAGTACTTC
TRBV5-1	TRBJ1-2	NA	NA	CASSLGDINYGYTF	TGCGCCAGCAGCTTGGGGGACATCAACTATGGCTACACCTTC
TRBV29-1	TRBJ1-3	TRBD1	NA	CSVARGTGDSGNTIYF	TGCAGCGTTGCCCGAGGGACAGGGGACTCTGGAAACACCATATATTTT
TRBV5-1	TRBJ1-3	TRBD1	NA	CASSFGDRDGNTIYF	TGCGCCAGCAGTTTCGGGGACAGGGATGGAAACACCATATATTTT
TRBV18	TRBJ1-6	NA	NA	CASSPPDSPLHF	TGTGCCAGCTCACCACCGGATTCACCCCTCCACTTT
TRBV5-1	TRBJ2-5	TRBD2	once	CASSLAGTSGQETQYF	TGCGCCAGCAGCTTGGCCGGGACTAGCGGACAAGAGACCCAGTACTTC
TRBV25-1	TRBJ1-3	NA	NA	CASRPGAGNTIYF	TGTGCCAGCAGGCCGGGGGCTGGAAACACCATATATTTT
TRBV9	TRBJ2-1	NA	once	CASSLGNRDEQFF	TGTGCCAGCAGCCTTGGTAACCGGGATGAGCAGTTCTTC
TRBV2	TRBJ1-4	TRBD1	NA	CASWTGAGEKLFF	TGTGCCAGCTGGACAGGGGCGGGTGAAAAACTGTTTTTT
TRBV6-5	TRBJ1-1	NA	NA	CASAKALMNTEAFF	TGTGCCAGCGCCAAGGCCCTAATGAACACTGAAGCTTTCTTT
TRBV11-3	TRBJ2-2	NA	NA	CASSFSPGTGELFF	TGTGCCAGCAGCTTTAGTCCGGGCACCGGGGAGCTGTTTTTT
TRBV19	TRBJ1-2	TRBD1	NA	CASSISETGGRGYTF	TGTGCCAGTAGTATATCGGAGACAGGGGGCCGTGGCTACACCTTC
TRBV18	TRBJ2-1	NA	NA	CASSPDIYNEQFF	TGTGCCAGCTCACCAGACATCTACAATGAGCAGTTCTTC
TRBV19	TRBJ1-5	NA	NA	CASSIAGAQPQHF	TGTGCCAGTAGTATAGCCGGAGCTCAGCCCCAGCATTTT
TRBV10-1	TRBJ1-1	NA	NA	CASSSDTYNEAFF	TGCGCCAGCAGTAGCGACACTTACAATGAAGCTTTCTTT
TRBV30	TRBJ2-7	TRBD1	NA	CAWSVQSGGLYEQYF	TGTGCCTGGAGTGTACAATCAGGGGGTCTTTACGAGCAGTACTTC
TRBV6-1	TRBJ2-7	TRBD1	NA	CASSELDPRQGGSYEQYF	TGTGCCAGCAGTGAATTGGATCCCAGACAGGGGGGAAGCTACGAGCAGTACTTC
TRBV11-3	TRBJ2-1	NA	few	CASSLDGPGDEQFF	TGTGCCAGCAGCTTAGATGGGCCAGGCGATGAGCAGTTCTTC
TRBV28	TRBJ2-5	NA	NA	CASSFRGWALQETQYF	TGTGCCAGCAGTTTCAGGGGATGGGCTCTACAAGAGACCCAGTACTTC
TRBV9	TRBJ2-3	TRBD1	NA	CASSVNPGTGGLTDTQYF	TGTGCCAGCAGCGTAAATCCAGGGACAGGGGGACTCACAGATACGCAGTATTTT
TRBV28	TRBJ1-1	NA	NA	CASAPPGRMNTEAFF	TGTGCCAGCGCGCCCCCGGGGAGAATGAACACTGAAGCTTTCTTT